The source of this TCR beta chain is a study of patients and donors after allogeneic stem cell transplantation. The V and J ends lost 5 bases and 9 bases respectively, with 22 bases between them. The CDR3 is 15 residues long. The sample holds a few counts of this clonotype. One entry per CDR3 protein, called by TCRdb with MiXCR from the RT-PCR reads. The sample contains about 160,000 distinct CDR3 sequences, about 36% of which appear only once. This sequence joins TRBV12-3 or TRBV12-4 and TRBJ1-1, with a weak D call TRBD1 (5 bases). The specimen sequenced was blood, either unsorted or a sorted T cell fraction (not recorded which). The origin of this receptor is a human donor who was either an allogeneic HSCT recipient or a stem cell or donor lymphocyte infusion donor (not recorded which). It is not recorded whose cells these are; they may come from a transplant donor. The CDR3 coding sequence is TGTGCCAGCAGTCTCTCCGGGACGGGAATTAAGAAAGCTTTCTTT. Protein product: CASSLSGTGIKKAFF.